This T cell receptor beta chain is from a study of blood T cells in healthy people across ages. General study findings and limits: Estimates based on one million T cells were treated as lower bounds.

With respect to this clonotype: Its antigen is unknown.

With a J-beta primer mix and a sample-barcoded 5' primer, a second PCR ran about 6 to 11 cycles. Each of the cDNA molecules was tagged by a template-switch adaptor with 12 random nucleotides. TCRdb itself ran the 5' RACE reads through MiXCR, one entry per CDR3 protein. The sample records approximately 960,000 distinct CDR3 sequences, 29% being singletons. CDR1 is SGDLS, CDR2 YYNGEE, per germline. Trimming took off 0 bases at V and 5 bases at J, with 6 bases between the two ends. This CDR3 region has 13 residues. Separately, the same data were catalogued under a study of T cells of mothers and their children. That study reports: Donation involved a few healthy Caucasian mothers and the six children that they had.

V gene TRBV9 combines with J gene TRBJ1-3; D ambiguous. Sequenced sample: blood. This receptor was taken from a woman aged 40 to 50 in good health. The CDR3 coding sequence is TGTGCCAGCAGCGTAGAAGGGCGAAACACCATATATTTT. Its translation: CASSVEGRNTIYF.